Listed below are T cell receptor beta chains from one sample, sequenced in a study of cytotoxic CD8 clonotypes in ibrutinib-treated CLL. Sequencing used immunoSEQ multiplex PCR; TCRdb keeps in-frame clones, though not all of them. The data contain about 300,000 clones, approximately 76% of them singletons. This material consisted of PBMCs, taken at disease progression, from a patient treated with ibrutinib. The receptors here all came from a human donor with chronic lymphocytic leukemia. Both conserved end residues are part of each CDR3. Each record gives: D gene, clone size, V gene, J gene, CDR3 protein, CDR3 DNA. D genes are given only for firm matches. Size is omitted from some rows. Given values are once, few, many or a class for expanded clones.

d_call: NA
clone_size: NA
v_call: TRBV10-2
j_call: TRBJ2-5
cdr3_aa: CASSGASFQETQYF
cdr3_nt: TGCGCCAGCAGTGGGGCCAGCTTCCAAGAGACCCAGTACTTC

d_call: NA
clone_size: NA
v_call: TRBV7-3
j_call: TRBJ2-1
cdr3_aa: CASSLKANRGLLYNEQFF
cdr3_nt: TGTGCCAGCAGCTTAAAGGCGAACAGGGGACTGCTCTACAATGAGCAGTTCTTC

d_call: TRBD2
clone_size: NA
v_call: TRBV11-3
j_call: TRBJ2-1
cdr3_aa: CASSYGGSEQFF
cdr3_nt: TGTGCCAGCAGCTACGGGGGGTCTGAGCAGTTCTTC

d_call: TRBD2
clone_size: few
v_call: TRBV28
j_call: TRBJ2-1
cdr3_aa: CASSPSGTSANEQFF
cdr3_nt: TGTGCCAGCAGTCCCTCAGGGACTAGCGCGAATGAGCAGTTCTTC

d_call: NA
clone_size: once
v_call: TRBV5-1
j_call: TRBJ2-1
cdr3_aa: CASSLVVGGLYNEQFF
cdr3_nt: TGCGCCAGCAGCTTGGTTGTGGGAGGCCTCTACAATGAGCAGTTCTTC

d_call: TRBD2
clone_size: NA
v_call: TRBV5-1
j_call: TRBJ2-5
cdr3_aa: CASSFREAETQYF
cdr3_nt: TGCGCCAGCAGCTTTCGGGAGGCAGAGACCCAGTACTTC

d_call: NA
clone_size: NA
v_call: TRBV29-1
j_call: TRBJ1-2
cdr3_aa: CSVGTGTF
cdr3_nt: NA

d_call: NA
clone_size: NA
v_call: TRBV2
j_call: TRBJ2-5
cdr3_aa: CASSEMSETQYF
cdr3_nt: TGTGCCAGCAGTGAAATGTCAGAGACCCAGTACTTC

d_call: TRBD1
clone_size: once
v_call: TRBV7-3
j_call: TRBJ1-1
cdr3_aa: CASSSGTGNTEAFF
cdr3_nt: TGTGCCAGCAGCTCAGGGACAGGCAACACTGAAGCTTTCTTT

d_call: NA
clone_size: NA
v_call: TRBV6-5
j_call: TRBJ2-2
cdr3_aa: CASSYSRTANTGELFF
cdr3_nt: TGTGCCAGCAGTTACTCGAGGACGGCGAACACCGGGGAGCTGTTTTTT

d_call: TRBD1
clone_size: NA
v_call: TRBV5-1
j_call: TRBJ1-3
cdr3_aa: CASSSGQGADTIYF
cdr3_nt: TGCGCCAGCAGCTCCGGACAGGGGGCTGACACCATATATTTT

d_call: NA
clone_size: NA
v_call: TRBV5-4
j_call: TRBJ2-3
cdr3_aa: CASSGGPLADTQYF
cdr3_nt: TGTGCCAGCAGCGGGGGCCCTCTGGCAGATACGCAGTATTTT

d_call: NA
clone_size: few
v_call: TRBV6-5
j_call: TRBJ2-7
cdr3_aa: CASSYYSQGGYEQYF
cdr3_nt: TGTGCCAGCAGTTACTACTCACAGGGTGGCTACGAGCAGTACTTC

d_call: NA
clone_size: NA
v_call: TRBV27
j_call: TRBJ2-2
cdr3_aa: CASSLRDGELFF
cdr3_nt: TGTGCCAGCAGTCTCCGTGACGGGGAGCTGTTTTTT

d_call: NA
clone_size: once
v_call: TRBV5-1
j_call: TRBJ2-6
cdr3_aa: CASSLYLSGANVLTF
cdr3_nt: TGCGCCAGCAGCTTGTATCTTTCTGGGGCCAACGTCCTGACTTTC

d_call: NA
clone_size: NA
v_call: TRBV9
j_call: TRBJ2-2
cdr3_aa: CASSVVGGTNTGELFF
cdr3_nt: TGTGCCAGCAGCGTAGTCGGAGGGACTAACACCGGGGAGCTGTTTTTT

d_call: TRBD2
clone_size: NA
v_call: TRBV5-6
j_call: TRBJ2-7
cdr3_aa: CASSLAWGSGPSYEQYF
cdr3_nt: TGTGCCAGCAGCTTGGCCTGGGGTAGCGGGCCTTCCTACGAGCAGTACTTC

d_call: NA
clone_size: few
v_call: TRBV7-2
j_call: TRBJ2-5
cdr3_aa: CASSLTDRESKTQYF
cdr3_nt: TGTGCCAGCAGCTTAACTGACCGGGAATCAAAGACCCAGTACTTC

d_call: NA
clone_size: NA
v_call: TRBV4-1
j_call: TRBJ1-5
cdr3_aa: CASSQDSGPGRDQPQHF
cdr3_nt: TGCGCCAGCAGCCAAGATTCGGGACCGGGGAGGGATCAGCCCCAGCATTTT

d_call: TRBD2
clone_size: NA
v_call: TRBV4-1
j_call: TRBJ2-3
cdr3_aa: CASSQGPGTSGGAGTDTQYF
cdr3_nt: TGCGCCAGCAGCCAAGGGCCCGGGACTAGCGGGGGGGCCGGCACAGATACGCAGTATTTT

d_call: TRBD2
clone_size: NA
v_call: TRBV27
j_call: TRBJ2-3
cdr3_aa: CASRGGGTDTQYF
cdr3_nt: TGTGCCAGCCGCGGGGGGGGCACAGATACGCAGTATTTT

d_call: NA
clone_size: NA
v_call: TRBV23-1
j_call: TRBJ1-1
cdr3_aa: CASSRRGGTEAFF
cdr3_nt: TGCGCCAGCAGTCGGAGGGGCGGCACTGAAGCTTTCTTT

d_call: TRBD1
clone_size: NA
v_call: TRBV18
j_call: TRBJ1-1
cdr3_aa: CASSPLETGVRAFF
cdr3_nt: TGTGCCAGCTCACCACTAGAGACAGGGGTTCGAGCTTTCTTT

d_call: TRBD1
clone_size: NA
v_call: TRBV15
j_call: TRBJ2-5
cdr3_aa: CATSRRTGGGETQYF
cdr3_nt: TGTGCCACCAGCAGAAGGACAGGGGGCGGGGAGACCCAGTACTTC